The 20 T cell receptor beta chains presented below share a single source sample, sequenced in a study of T cells in tumors after PD-1 blockade. Data came from immunoSEQ multiplex PCR; TCRdb stores just in-frame clones and leaves some out. The sample carries some 20,000 clones, around 80% recorded once. The source material was PBMCs, sampled before anti-PD-1 treatment. The receptor set was obtained from a human donor with basal cell carcinoma.

This chain links TRBV5-4 with TRBJ2-5; D may be TRBD1 (6 bases). The CDR3 has 15 residues. Trimming shortened V by 3 bases and J by 5 bases, and 17 bases separated the two germline ends. The germline CDR1 and CDR2 sequences are SGHNT and YYREEE (reference sequence). The CDR3, as DNA: TGTGCCAGCAGCTACGAACAGGGTACGGGGGAGACCCAGTACTTC. Amino acids: CASSYEQGTGETQYF.

The chain uses TRBV3-1 (or the pseudogene TRBV3-2) and TRBJ1-6; D is uncertain. Per germline, CDR1 LGHDT and CDR2 YNNKEL (reference sequence). This CDR3 region has 15 residues. The V end was cut by 2 bases, the J end by 6 bases, with 11 bases between. In DNA, the CDR3 is TGTGCCAGCAGCCAAACATGGAGTTTTAATTCACCCCTCCACTTT. Protein product: CASSQTWSFNSPLHF.

The CDR3 protein is CASSPGDRVKRDEQFF. In DNA form, the CDR3 reads TGTGCCAGCAGCCCAGGGGACAGGGTGAAGCGAGATGAGCAGTTCTTC. This chain joins TRBV11-3 and TRBJ2-1, with 9 positions matching TRBD1. Germline V gene sequence: CDR1 SGHNT, CDR2 YENEEA. V was pared by 5 bases and J by 8 bases, with 13 bases of the junction left unmatched. This CDR3 spans 16 amino acids.

The gene calls are TRBV3-1 (or the pseudogene TRBV3-2) and TRBJ1-1; possibly TRBD1 for D (5 bases). Trimming pared 3 bases from V and 1 base from J, leaving 9 bases between. The CDR3 has 14 residues. Germline values: CDR1 LGHDT, CDR2 YNNKEL (reference sequence). The CDR3 sequence: CASSQGPTNTEAFF. DNA for the CDR3: TGTGCCAGCAGCCAGGGACCCACGAACACTGAAGCTTTCTTT.

V usage is TRBV24-1 and J usage is TRBJ2-1; 8 positions match TRBD2. Per the germline V gene, CDR1 is KGHDR and CDR2 is SFDVKD. V was pared by 3 bases and J by 6 bases, with 9 bases of the junction left unmatched. This CDR3 has 16 amino acids. CDR3 sequence (DNA): TGTGCCACCAGTGATGCCCGGGGGGGGCTGATCAATGAGCAGTTCTTC. It encodes CATSDARGGLINEQFF.

The V gene is TRBV10-2, the J gene TRBJ1-5; TRBD1 aligns across 7 bases. The V gene's germline CDR1 is WSHSY and CDR2 SAAADI. The CDR3 spans 13 residues. Trimming removed 6 bases from V and 7 bases from J; junction bases left unmatched: 6. The CDR3 nucleotides read TGCGCCAGCAGAAATGACAGGGAGCAGCCCCAGCATTTT. It specifies CASRNDREQPQHF.

In DNA, the CDR3 is TGTGCCACCAGCCTCCTACAGGGGGCTGGTTCACCCCTCCACTTT. It specifies CATSLLQGAGSPLHF. This chain links TRBV15 with TRBJ1-6; TRBD1 agrees at 9 bases. The V gene end was trimmed by 5 bases and the J gene end by 9 bases; junction bases not matched to a gene: 8. CDR3 length: 15 amino acids. CDR1 and CDR2 from the germline V gene are LNHNV and YYDKDF (reference sequence). The full variable domain, rest sourced from reference TRBV15 and TRBJ1-6, is DAMVIQNPRYQVTQFGKPVTLSCSQTLNHNVMYWYQQKSSQAPKLLFHYYDKDFNNEADTPDNFQSRRPNTSFCFLDIRSPGLGDTAMYLCATSLLQGAGSPLHFGNGTRLTVT.

The chain uses TRBV5-1 and TRBJ2-5; no clear D gene. The CDR3 consists of 14 residues. V gave up 0 bases and J gave up 7 bases, with 13 bases separating them. In germline, CDR1 is SGHRS, CDR2 YFSETQ. The CDR3 is CASSLVSSLGTQYF. CDR3 DNA sequence: TGCGCCAGCAGCTTGGTTAGTAGTTTAGGGACCCAGTACTTC.

In this sample, this clone turned up a few times. The CDR3 bases are TGCGCCAGCAGCCTCGGACCACAGGGGGCGGGGGAGACCCAGTACTTC. Residues: CASSLGPQGAGETQYF. The chain combines TRBV5-1 with TRBJ2-5, with 9 bases identical to TRBD1. V gave up 4 bases and J gave up 5 bases; unmatched junction bases: 12. Germline values: CDR1 SGHRS, CDR2 YFSETQ. This CDR3 has 16 residues.

V usage is TRBV7-3 and J usage is TRBJ2-5, with 13 bases matching TRBD2. This CDR3 is built from 19 residues. Germline V lookup: CDR1 SGHTA, CDR2 FQGTGA. Unmatched junction bases numbered 13, after V lost 5 bases and J lost 1 base. CDR3 amino acids: CASSLVGGTSGTTQETQYF. CDR3 bases: TGTGCCAGCAGCCTAGTGGGCGGGACTAGCGGGACAACCCAAGAGACCCAGTACTTC.

The CDR3 region is CASSQGGYNEQFF. CDR3 coding DNA: TGTGCCAGCAGCCAGGGGGGGTACAATGAGCAGTTCTTC. The chain has TRBV7-3 and TRBJ2-1; D might be TRBD1 or TRBD2, each matching 7 bases. V was trimmed by 5 bases and J by 4 bases, leaving 9 bases between them. The germline V gene has CDR1 SGHTA and CDR2 FQGTGA. The CDR3 totals 13 residues.

Written as DNA, the CDR3 is TGCGCCAGCAGCTTGGCCGGAGGGAAATTTGGAAACACCATATATTTT. Translation: CASSLAGGKFGNTIYF. This chain uses TRBV5-1 with TRBJ1-3; D gene ambiguous. The V end was cut by 0 bases, the J end by 3 bases, with 13 bases between. The CDR3 runs to 16 residues. Germline CDR1 and CDR2: SGHRS and YFSETQ.

This chain uses TRBV6-4 with TRBJ1-1; D is unresolved. Trimming removed 3 bases from V and 7 bases from J, with 12 bases in between. Per germline, CDR1 MRHNA and CDR2 SNTAGT. The CDR3 extends over 13 amino acids. Here the CDR3 reads CASSEGQAGEAFF. The CDR3 DNA reads TGTGCCAGCAGTGAAGGCCAGGCGGGTGAAGCTTTCTTT.

This clone turned up a few times. J is TRBJ2-1 and V is TRBV7-9, with 9 bases lining up with TRBD2. The J segment lost 1 base and the V segment lost 5 bases, leaving 6 bases of the junction unmatched. The germline gives CDR1 SEHNR, CDR2 FQNEAQ (reference sequence). The CDR3 is 16 residues long. CDR3 amino acids: CASSRGAGGSYNEQFF. Here the CDR3 DNA reads TGTGCCAGCAGCCGAGGAGCGGGGGGATCCTACAATGAGCAGTTCTTC.

V usage is TRBV18 and J usage is TRBJ2-3, with 9 bases matching TRBD1. This CDR3 is 15 amino acids long. Germline CDR1 KGHSH, CDR2 LQKENI. With 3 bases clipped from V and 5 bases from J, the junction kept 6 bases outside the gene matches. DNA of the CDR3: TGTGCCAGCTCACCTCGACAGGGGGAACAAGATACGCAGTATTTT. Translation gives CASSPRQGEQDTQYF.

This sequence joins TRBV6-1 and TRBJ1-3, with a weak D call TRBD1 (5 bases). The germline V and J ends were trimmed by 4 bases and 2 bases, with 18 bases remaining between them. Germline-derived CDR1 and CDR2 are MNHNS and SASEGT. CDR3 length equals 17 residues. CDR3 DNA: TGTGCCAGCAGTGGGACTACCTGGGGGGGTACTGGAAACACCATATATTTT. It codes for CASSGTTWGGTGNTIYF.

The CDR3 DNA reads as TGTGCCAGCAGTATTCTCTCCTACGAGCAGTACTTC. This encodes CASSILSYEQYF. The chain recombines TRBV2 with TRBJ2-7; D is undetermined. Germline CDR1 reads SNHLY; CDR2 reads FYNNEI. The CDR3 length is 12 residues. Trimming took off 5 bases at V and 0 bases at J, with 5 bases between the two ends.

The chain uses TRBV9 and TRBJ2-3, with 10 nucleotides matching TRBD2. Germline assignment: CDR1 SGDLS and CDR2 YYNGEE. The V segment lost 4 bases and the J segment 5 bases; nucleotides outside the gene matches: 16. The CDR3 contains 18 residues. CDR3 sequence reads: CASSPQGVGSGGLDTQYF. CDR3 sequence (DNA): TGTGCCAGCAGCCCACAGGGTGTAGGTAGCGGGGGGTTAGATACGCAGTATTTT.

As for this clone: Germline and junction disagree at one end, which may indicate a read error. V and J are TRBV7-9 and TRBJ2-2; maybe TRBD2 (6 bases). The CDR3 is 16 amino acids. The germline V gene has CDR1 SEHNR and CDR2 FQNEAQ (reference sequence). CDR3 sequence reads: CASSPGTGGPTGGLFF. For the CDR3, the DNA is TGTGCCAGCAGCCCCGGGACCGGGGGACCCACCGGGGGGCTGTTTTTT.

V usage is TRBV5-1 and J usage is TRBJ2-2, with D perhaps TRBD1 or TRBD2 (6 bases each). The CDR3 consists of 14 residues. Germline CDR1 and CDR2: SGHRS and YFSETQ. Trimming removed 4 bases at V and 3 bases at J, with 10 bases between. DNA of the CDR3: TGCGCCAGCAGCCCTAGGGGGGACACCGGGGAGCTGTTTTTT. Translated, it gives CASSPRGDTGELFF.